This passage covers 19 T cell receptor beta chains from one sample sequenced in a study of T-cell memory formation after mild COVID-19. TCRdb ran MiXCR on the 5' RACE reads and lists one entry per CDR3 protein. Seen here are under 250,000 distinct CDR3 sequences, 27% observed once, and the top ten hold approximately 10%. The sequencing sample was made of PBMCs or a T cell subset sorted from them (not recorded which). These receptors were taken from an adult woman who had mild COVID-19 (a few samples of this study predate the infection). Cell type and time point are not known.

This rearrangement joins TRBV19 to TRBJ1-1, with no clear D. V dropped 2 bases and J dropped 1 base, with 8 bases sitting between them. Looked up from germline, CDR1 is LNHDA and CDR2 is SQIVND (reference sequence). The CDR3 spans 14 residues. CDR3 DNA sequence: TGTGCCAGTAGTATAACGGCAGCGAACACTGAAGCTTTCTTT. Amino acids: CASSITAANTEAFF.

This clonotype was recorded a few times. This chain joins TRBV20-1 and TRBJ2-3; 7 bases fit TRBD1. The germline V gene encodes CDR1 DFQATT and CDR2 SNEGSKA (reference sequence). V shed 5 bases, J shed 0 bases, and the junction held 2 bases outside the gene matches. This CDR3 has 13 amino acids. The CDR3 spells CSAPRGSTDTQYF. CDR3 sequence (DNA): TGCAGTGCTCCCAGGGGGAGCACAGATACGCAGTATTTT.

This chain connects TRBV9 to TRBJ1-1; D not resolved. The germline V gene encodes CDR1 SGDLS and CDR2 YYNGEE. Trimming removed 2 bases at V and 1 base at J, with 6 bases between. The CDR3 is 13 residues long. This CDR3 reads CASSVGTNTEAFF. The CDR3 DNA sequence: TGTGCCAGCAGCGTTGGCACGAACACTGAAGCTTTCTTT.

This clonotype was counted between two and nine times. The chain is built from TRBV24-1 and TRBJ2-6; D call uncertain. Germline CDR1 KGHDR, CDR2 SFDVKD. This CDR3 contains 15 residues. The V and J ends lost 4 bases and 0 bases respectively, with 6 bases between them. CDR3 protein: CATSDGSSGANVLTF. DNA of the CDR3: TGTGCCACCAGTGACGGAAGCTCTGGGGCCAACGTCCTGACTTTC.

This chain connects TRBV29-1 to TRBJ2-6; D may be TRBD1 (5 bases). Germline CDR1 SQVTM, CDR2 ANQGSEA. The V end lost 6 bases, the J end lost 2 bases, and 8 bases lay between the germline ends. The CDR3 has 13 residues. The CDR3 loop is CSVTRAGANVLTF. In DNA, the CDR3 is TGCAGCGTAACCAGGGCTGGGGCCAACGTCCTGACTTTC. Supplemented by reference TRBV29-1 and TRBJ2-6, the full variable domain reads SAVISQKPSRDICQRGTSLTIQCQVDSQVTMMFWYRQQPGQSLTLIATANQGSEATYESGFVIDKFPISRPNLTFSTLTVSNMSPEDSSIYLCSVTRAGANVLTFGAGSRLTVL.

The chain uses TRBV5-1 and TRBJ2-2; 8 nucleotides match TRBD1. CDR1 and CDR2 (germline): SGHRS, YFSETQ. The ends lost 4 bases at V and 5 bases at J; junction bases unmatched: 7. This CDR3 spans 15 amino acids. The CDR3 is CASSPRGQATGELFF. The CDR3 DNA reads TGCGCCAGCAGCCCCAGGGGACAGGCTACCGGGGAGCTGTTTTTT. Using reference TRBV5-1 and TRBJ2-2 for the parts outside the CDR3, the full variable domain is KAGVTQTPRYLIKTRGQQVTLSCSPISGHRSVSWYQQTPGQGLQFLFEYFSETQRNKGNFPGRFSGRQFSNSRSEMNVSTLELGDSALYLCASSPRGQATGELFFGEGSRLTVL.

The chain recombines TRBV7-9 with TRBJ2-7; 8 positions agree with TRBD1. The germline V gene has CDR1 SEHNR and CDR2 FQNEAQ (reference sequence). This CDR3 has 13 amino acids. J was trimmed by 1 base and V by 5 bases; bases with no gene match: 1. CDR3 protein: CASSDRGSYEQYF. The CDR3 coding sequence is TGTGCCAGCAGCGACAGGGGATCCTACGAGCAGTACTTC.

This clonotype was counted a few times. The chain employs TRBV12-3 or TRBV12-4 and TRBJ2-7, with D perhaps being TRBD1 or TRBD2 (6 bases each). This CDR3 spans 13 amino acids. V lost 3 bases to trimming and J lost 3 bases, with 9 bases between them. DNA of the CDR3: TGTGCCAGCAGTTTTGAGGGGGGCTACGAGCAGTACTTC. Its protein is CASSFEGGYEQYF.

This clonotype showed up just a few times. The chain joins TRBV7-8 to TRBJ1-1; D is unresolved. This CDR3 is built from 14 residues. V lost 1 base to trimming and J lost 3 bases, with 9 bases between them. The germline V gene has CDR1 SGHVS and CDR2 FQNEAQ. As DNA, the CDR3 is TGTGCCAGCAGCTTAGGCGACGGCCACACTGAAGCTTTCTTT. This codes for CASSLGDGHTEAFF.

This clonotype showed up just a few times. V and J are TRBV19 and TRBJ2-7; no definite D call. Germline CDR1 LNHDA, CDR2 SQIVND (reference sequence). This CDR3 spans 13 amino acids. Between the trimmed V and J ends, which lost 3 bases and 0 bases, there was a span of 6 bases. The CDR3 here is CASSIQDSYEQYF. The DNA for the CDR3 is TGTGCCAGTAGTATCCAGGACTCCTACGAGCAGTACTTC.

The chain couples TRBV3-1 to TRBJ2-7, with D unclear. CDR1 and CDR2 (germline): LGHDT, YNNKEL (reference sequence). V dropped 2 bases and J dropped 2 bases, with 10 bases sitting between them. CDR3 size: 14 residues. The CDR3 sequence: CASSQRLHPYEQYF. Written as DNA, the CDR3 is TGTGCCAGCAGCCAACGTCTTCACCCCTACGAGCAGTACTTC.

This chain connects TRBV4-2 to TRBJ2-1; 7 nucleotides match TRBD2. Looked up from germline, CDR1 is LGHNA and CDR2 is YNFKEQ. The ends lost 1 base at V and 7 bases at J; junction bases unmatched: 10. The CDR3 sequence is 16 residues long. The DNA for the CDR3 is TGTGCCAGCAGCCAAGGGGTTGGCGGGAGTTTGAATGAGCAGTTCTTC. Its protein is CASSQGVGGSLNEQFF.

This clonotype was counted a few times. V usage is TRBV2 and J usage is TRBJ2-1; D could derive from TRBD1 or TRBD2 (6 bases each). The CDR3 consists of 14 residues. Germline V CDR1 and CDR2: SNHLY, FYNNEI. Trimming pared 8 bases from V and 8 bases from J, leaving 19 bases between. CDR3 DNA sequence: TGTGCCAGCTTGAGGGGGGATTTGCGTCATGAGCAGTTCTTC. Its protein is CASLRGDLRHEQFF.

The chain links TRBV7-8 to TRBJ2-1; 12 bases line up with TRBD2. Trimming at V came to 0 bases and at J to 9 bases, leaving 6 bases not matched to a gene. The germline V gene encodes CDR1 SGHVS and CDR2 FQNEAQ. This CDR3 contains 16 residues. The CDR3 nucleotides read TGTGCCAGCAGCTTAGCGGCTAGCGGGAGGGCAAGTGAGCAGTTCTTC. Translating it yields CASSLAASGRASEQFF.

This clonotype was found a few times. J is TRBJ2-1 and V is TRBV7-9; D is unclear. The CDR3 runs to 14 residues. Germline CDR1 reads SEHNR; CDR2 reads FQNEAQ (reference sequence). V was cut by 3 bases and J by 0 bases, with 6 bases left in between. CDR3 amino acids: CASSLGYSYNEQFF. As DNA, the CDR3 is TGTGCCAGCAGCTTGGGTTACTCCTACAATGAGCAGTTCTTC.

This rearrangement joins TRBV10-3 to TRBJ2-1; no clear D gene. Germline V gives CDR1 ENHRY, CDR2 SYGVKD. The CDR3 totals 15 residues. V lost 0 bases and J lost 7, with 13 bases in between. The CDR3 loop reads CAISESIRSGNEQFF. CDR3 DNA: TGTGCCATCAGTGAGTCTATAAGATCCGGGAATGAGCAGTTCTTC.

This clonotype was detected a few times. The chain couples TRBV4-1 to TRBJ1-6; D uncertain. V shed 3 bases and J shed 7 bases, with 7 bases lying between them. Germline V lookup: CDR1 MGHRA, CDR2 YSYEKL. The CDR3 has 13 amino acids. DNA for the CDR3: TGCGCCAGCAGCCAGGAAACAAATTCACCCCTCCACTTT. This encodes CASSQETNSPLHF.

This clonotype was seen a handful of times. This chain uses TRBV7-2 with TRBJ1-2; unclear D gene. Trimming took 1 base from V and 4 from J, leaving 7 bases between them. This CDR3 is built from 13 residues. Germline values: CDR1 SGHTA, CDR2 FQGNSA. CDR3 DNA sequence: TGTGCCAGCAGCTTAGGCCCAGCCTATGGCTACACCTTC. It is translated as CASSLGPAYGYTF.

The chain carries TRBV20-1 and TRBJ1-5, with D hard to call. CDR3 size: 14 residues. Germline lookup yields CDR1 DFQATT and CDR2 SNEGSKA (reference sequence). V dropped 5 bases and J dropped 12 bases, with 23 bases sitting between them. For the CDR3, the DNA is TGCAGTGCTCAGAAAGACCAGAAGGTCATAGTCCAGCATTTT. It specifies CSAQKDQKVIVQHF.